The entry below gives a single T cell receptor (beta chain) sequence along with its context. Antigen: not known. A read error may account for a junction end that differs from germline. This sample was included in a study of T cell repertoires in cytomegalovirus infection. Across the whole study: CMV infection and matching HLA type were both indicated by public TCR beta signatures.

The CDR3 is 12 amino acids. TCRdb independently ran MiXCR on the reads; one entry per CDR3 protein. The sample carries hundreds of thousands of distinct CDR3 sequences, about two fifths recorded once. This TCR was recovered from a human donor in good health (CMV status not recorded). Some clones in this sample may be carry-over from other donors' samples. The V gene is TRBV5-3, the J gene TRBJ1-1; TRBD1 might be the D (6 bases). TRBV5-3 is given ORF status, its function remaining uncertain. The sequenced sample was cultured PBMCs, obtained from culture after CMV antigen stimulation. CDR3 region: CASSFSGTHAFF. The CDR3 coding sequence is TGTGCCAGCAGCTTTTCCGGGACACATGCTTTCTTT.